This TCR beta chain emerged from a study of technical replicates of blood from a handful of donors. This clone was observed once. The CDR3 is made up of 16 amino acids. V lost 1 base to trimming and J lost 3 bases; unmatched junction nucleotides: 7. Germline CDR1 reads SGHTA; CDR2 reads FQGNSA. Assay: immunoSEQ multiplex PCR; the TCRdb copy retains only in-frame clones and omits some. Of just over 80,000 clones detected, about 94% appear once; the ten largest clones hold about 0.37%. The chain couples TRBV7-2 to TRBJ2-7; 9 bases fit TRBD1. The sequenced material came from T cells isolated from PBMCs. The source of this sequence is a human donor in good health. The CDR3 region is CASSLDSGTGSYEQYF. In nucleotides, the CDR3 is TGTGCCAGCAGCTTAGACTCCGGGACAGGGAGCTACGAGCAGTACTTC.